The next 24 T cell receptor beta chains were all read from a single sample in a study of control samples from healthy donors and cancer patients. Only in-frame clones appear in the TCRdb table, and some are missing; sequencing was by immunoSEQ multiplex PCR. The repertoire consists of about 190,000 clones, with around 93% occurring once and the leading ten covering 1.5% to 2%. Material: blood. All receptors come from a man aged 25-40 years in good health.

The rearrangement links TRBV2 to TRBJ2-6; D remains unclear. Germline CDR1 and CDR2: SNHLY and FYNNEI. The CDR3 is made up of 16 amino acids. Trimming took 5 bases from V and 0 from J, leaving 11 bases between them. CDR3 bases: TGTGCCAGCAGTTCCCGGACGGTCTCTGGGGCCAACGTCCTGACTTTC. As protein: CASSSRTVSGANVLTF.

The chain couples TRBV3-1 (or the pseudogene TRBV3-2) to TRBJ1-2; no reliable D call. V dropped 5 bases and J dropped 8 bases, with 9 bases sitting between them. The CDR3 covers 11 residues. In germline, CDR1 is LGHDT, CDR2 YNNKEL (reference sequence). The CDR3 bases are TGTGCCAGCAGCATTGGTGGGGGCTACACCTTC. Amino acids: CASSIGGGYTF.

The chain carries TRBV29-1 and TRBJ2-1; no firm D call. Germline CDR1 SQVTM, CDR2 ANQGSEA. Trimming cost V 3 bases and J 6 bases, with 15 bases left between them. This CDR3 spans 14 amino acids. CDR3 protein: CSVEGNPMLNEQFF. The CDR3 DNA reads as TGCAGCGTTGAGGGGAATCCAATGCTCAATGAGCAGTTCTTC.

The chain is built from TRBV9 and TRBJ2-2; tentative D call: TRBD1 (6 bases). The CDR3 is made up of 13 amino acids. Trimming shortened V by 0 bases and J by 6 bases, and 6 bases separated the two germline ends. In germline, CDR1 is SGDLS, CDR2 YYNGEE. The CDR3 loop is CASSVGGPGELFF. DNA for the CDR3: TGTGCCAGCAGCGTAGGGGGGCCCGGGGAGCTGTTTTTT.

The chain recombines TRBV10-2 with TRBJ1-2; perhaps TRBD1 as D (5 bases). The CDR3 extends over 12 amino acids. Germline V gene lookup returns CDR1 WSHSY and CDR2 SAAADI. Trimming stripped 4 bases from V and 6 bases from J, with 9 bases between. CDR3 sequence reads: CASSAGADGYTF. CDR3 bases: TGCGCCAGCAGTGCCGGGGCGGATGGCTACACCTTC.

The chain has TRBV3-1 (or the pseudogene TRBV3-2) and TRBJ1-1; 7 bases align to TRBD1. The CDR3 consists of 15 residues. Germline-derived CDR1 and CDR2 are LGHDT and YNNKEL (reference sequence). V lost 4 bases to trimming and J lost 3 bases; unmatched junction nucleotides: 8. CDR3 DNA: TGTGCCAGCAGCCCCGCGGGACAGCCCTACACTGAAGCTTTCTTT. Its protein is CASSPAGQPYTEAFF.

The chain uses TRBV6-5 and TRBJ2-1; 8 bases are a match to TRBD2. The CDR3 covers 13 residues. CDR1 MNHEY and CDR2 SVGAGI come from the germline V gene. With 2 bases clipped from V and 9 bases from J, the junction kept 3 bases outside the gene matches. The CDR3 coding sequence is TGTGCCAGCAGTTACGGTCGGGGGGGTGAGCAGTTCTTC. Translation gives CASSYGRGGEQFF.

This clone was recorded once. For the CDR3, the DNA is TGTGCCTGGAGTGTACCGGGGCGACCTTCTATCGATCGGTACTTC. Translated, it gives CAWSVPGRPSIDRYF. The chain combines TRBV30 with TRBJ2-7; D is perhaps TRBD1 or TRBD2 (5 bases each). Trimming took off 0 bases at V and 12 bases at J, with 24 bases between the two ends. There are 15 residues in the CDR3. Germline assignment: CDR1 GTSNPN and CDR2 SVGIG (reference sequence).

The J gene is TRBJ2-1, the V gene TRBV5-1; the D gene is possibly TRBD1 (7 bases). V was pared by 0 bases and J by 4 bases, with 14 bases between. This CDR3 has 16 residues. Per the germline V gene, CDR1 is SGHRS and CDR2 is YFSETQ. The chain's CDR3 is CASSLVAQGGYNEQFF. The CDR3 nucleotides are TGCGCCAGCAGCTTGGTGGCCCAGGGGGGATACAATGAGCAGTTCTTC.

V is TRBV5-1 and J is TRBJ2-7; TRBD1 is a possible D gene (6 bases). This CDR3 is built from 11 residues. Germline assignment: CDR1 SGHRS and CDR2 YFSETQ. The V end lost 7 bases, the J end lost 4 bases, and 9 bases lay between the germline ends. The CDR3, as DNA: TGCGCCAGCGGCAGGGGTTACGAGCAGTACTTC. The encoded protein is CASGRGYEQYF.

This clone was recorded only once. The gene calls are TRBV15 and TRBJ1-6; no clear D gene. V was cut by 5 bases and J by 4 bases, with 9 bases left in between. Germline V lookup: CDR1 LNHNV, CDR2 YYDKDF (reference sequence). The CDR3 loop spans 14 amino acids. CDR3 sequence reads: CATSRPGYNSPLHF. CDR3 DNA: TGTGCCACCAGCCGCCCGGGATATAATTCACCCCTCCACTTT. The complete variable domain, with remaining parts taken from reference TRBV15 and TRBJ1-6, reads DAMVIQNPRYQVTQFGKPVTLSCSQTLNHNVMYWYQQKSSQAPKLLFHYYDKDFNNEADTPDNFQSRRPNTSFCFLDIRSPGLGDTAMYLCATSRPGYNSPLHFGNGTRLTVT.

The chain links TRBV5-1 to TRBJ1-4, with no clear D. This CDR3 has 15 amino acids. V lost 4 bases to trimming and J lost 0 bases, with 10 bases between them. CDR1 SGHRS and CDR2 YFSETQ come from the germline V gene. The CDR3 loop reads CASSPGSATNEKLFF. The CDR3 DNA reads TGCGCCAGCAGCCCGGGGAGTGCAACTAATGAAAAACTGTTTTTT.

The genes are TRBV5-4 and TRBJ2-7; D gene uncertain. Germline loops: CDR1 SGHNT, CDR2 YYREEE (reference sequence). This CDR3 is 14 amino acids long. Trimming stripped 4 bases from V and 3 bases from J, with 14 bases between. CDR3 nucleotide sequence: TGTGCCAGCAGCCCGGGCCCCGCTCTCTACGAGCAGTACTTC. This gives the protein CASSPGPALYEQYF.

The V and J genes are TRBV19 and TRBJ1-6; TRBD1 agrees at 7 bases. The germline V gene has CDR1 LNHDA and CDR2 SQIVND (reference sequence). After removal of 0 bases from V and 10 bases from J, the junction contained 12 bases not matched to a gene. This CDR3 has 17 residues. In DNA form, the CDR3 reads TGTGCCAGTAGTATAGATTCCCCGACAGGGTACGGCTCACCCCTCCACTTT. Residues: CASSIDSPTGYGSPLHF.

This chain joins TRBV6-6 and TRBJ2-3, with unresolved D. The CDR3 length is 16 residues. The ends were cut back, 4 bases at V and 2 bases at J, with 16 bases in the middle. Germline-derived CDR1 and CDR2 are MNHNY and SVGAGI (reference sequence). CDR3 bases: TGTGCCAGCAGTTTTTTCTCAGTCGAATACACAGATACGCAGTATTTT. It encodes CASSFFSVEYTDTQYF.

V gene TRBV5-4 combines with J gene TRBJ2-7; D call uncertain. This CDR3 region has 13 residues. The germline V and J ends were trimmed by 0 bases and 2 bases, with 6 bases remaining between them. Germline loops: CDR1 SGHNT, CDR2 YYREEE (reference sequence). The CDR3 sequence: CASSLDRAYEQYF. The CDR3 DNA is TGTGCCAGCAGCTTGGACAGAGCCTACGAGCAGTACTTC.

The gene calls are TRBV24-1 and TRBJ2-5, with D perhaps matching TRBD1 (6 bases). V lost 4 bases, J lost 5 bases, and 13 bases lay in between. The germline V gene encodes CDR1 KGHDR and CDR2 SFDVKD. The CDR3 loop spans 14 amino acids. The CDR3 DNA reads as TGTGCCACCAGTGAGTCCAGGGGACGGGAGACCCAGTACTTC. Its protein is CATSESRGRETQYF.

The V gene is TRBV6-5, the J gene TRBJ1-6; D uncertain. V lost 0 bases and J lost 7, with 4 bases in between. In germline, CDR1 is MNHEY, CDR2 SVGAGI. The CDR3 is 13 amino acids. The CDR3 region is CASSYSPNSPLHF. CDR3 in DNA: TGTGCCAGCAGTTACTCACCCAATTCACCCCTCCACTTT.

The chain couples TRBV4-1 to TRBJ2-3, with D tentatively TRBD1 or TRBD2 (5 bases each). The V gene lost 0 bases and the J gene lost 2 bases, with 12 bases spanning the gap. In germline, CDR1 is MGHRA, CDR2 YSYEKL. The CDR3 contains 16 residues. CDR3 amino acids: CASSQDPGAITDTQYF. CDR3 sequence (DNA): TGCGCCAGCAGCCAAGATCCCGGGGCTATCACAGATACGCAGTATTTT.

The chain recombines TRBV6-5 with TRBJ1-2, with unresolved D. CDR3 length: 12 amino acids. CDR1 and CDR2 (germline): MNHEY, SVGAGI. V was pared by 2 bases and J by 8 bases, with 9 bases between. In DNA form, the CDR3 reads TGTGCCAGCAGTTACGAGGGTTCCGGCTACACCTTC. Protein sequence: CASSYEGSGYTF.

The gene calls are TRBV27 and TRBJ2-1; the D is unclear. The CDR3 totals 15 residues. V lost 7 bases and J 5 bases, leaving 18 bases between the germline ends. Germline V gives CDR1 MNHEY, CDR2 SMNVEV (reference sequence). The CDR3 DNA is TGTGCCAGCACCCCACACGGGTCGGCGCACAATGAGCAGTTCTTC. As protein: CASTPHGSAHNEQFF.

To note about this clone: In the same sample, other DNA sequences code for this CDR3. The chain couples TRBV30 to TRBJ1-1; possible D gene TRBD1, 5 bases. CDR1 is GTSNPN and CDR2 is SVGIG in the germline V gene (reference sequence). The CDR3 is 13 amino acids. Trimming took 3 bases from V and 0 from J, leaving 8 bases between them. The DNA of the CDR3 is TGTGCCTGGAGCCGGGGGGTGAACACTGAAGCTTTCTTT. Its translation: CAWSRGVNTEAFF. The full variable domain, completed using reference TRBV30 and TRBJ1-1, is SQTIHQWPATLVQPVGSPLSLECTVEGTSNPNLYWYRQAAGRGLQLLFYSVGIGQISSEVPQNLSASRPQDRQFILSSKKLLLSDSGFYLCAWSRGVNTEAFFGQGTRLTVV.

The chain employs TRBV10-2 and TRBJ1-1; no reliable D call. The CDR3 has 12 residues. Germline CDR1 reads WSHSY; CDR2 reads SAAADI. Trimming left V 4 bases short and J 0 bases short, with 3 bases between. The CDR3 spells CASSALNTEAFF. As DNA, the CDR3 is TGCGCCAGCAGTGCCTTGAACACTGAAGCTTTCTTT.

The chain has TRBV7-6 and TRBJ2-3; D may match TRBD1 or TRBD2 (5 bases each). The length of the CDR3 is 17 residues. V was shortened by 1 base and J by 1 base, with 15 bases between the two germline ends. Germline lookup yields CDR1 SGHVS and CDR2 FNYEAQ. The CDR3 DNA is TGTGCCAGCAGCTTAGAGGCGGGCCCCAGGGGCACAGATACGCAGTATTTT. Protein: CASSLEAGPRGTDTQYF.